This T cell receptor (beta chain) was documented in a study of regulatory T cells in long-lasting Graves disease. The time point: newly diagnosed GD, antithyroid drugs for less than 3 months. RNA isolated from PBMCs was used to make the TCR library. A peripheral blood sample, roughly 8.5 milliliters in volume, was drawn into EDTA tubes. CDR3-region Arm-PCR and iRepertoire HTBI primers produced the TCR beta libraries. One entry per CDR3 protein, called by TCRdb with MiXCR from the multiplex PCR reads. Altogether approximately 470,000 distinct CDR3 sequences are present, 15% to 20% being singletons, with the ten largest covering 10% to 15%. J was trimmed by 8 bases and V by 6 bases; bases with no gene match: 14. Germline V CDR1 and CDR2: MDHEN, SYDVKM. This CDR3 comprises 16 residues. These data also formed part of another study, on T cells in Graves' hyperthyroidism and ophthalmopathy.

This TCR derives from a man aged 40-55 years with Graves disease. This chain links TRBV28 with TRBJ2-2; 8 positions agree with TRBD1. Here the sequenced sample was peripheral blood mononuclear cells (PBMCs), taken at new diagnosis, from a patient treated with antithyroid drugs. Here the CDR3 reads CASSPPGTGSAGELFF. CDR3 nucleotide sequence: TGTGCCAGCAGCCCCCCAGGGACAGGAAGCGCTGGGGAGCTGTTTTTT.